The 20 T cell receptor beta chains reported below all come from one sample, sequenced in a study of CD8 T cells in ankylosing spondylitis. Broader study findings: Apparently characteristic of ankylosing spondylitis blood was a TCR beta motif (eight highly homologous variants).

These receptors lack a known antigen. From the 5' RACE reads, TCRdb called clonotypes with MiXCR, one entry per CDR3 protein. The sample records hundreds of thousands of distinct CDR3 sequences, 12% being singletons. Sequenced material: blood, either unsorted or a sorted T cell fraction (not recorded which). The receptors here all came from a male donor with ankylosing spondylitis.

This clonotype turned up a few times. The CDR3 loop reads CASSAVNGGTTEAFF. CDR3 bases: TGTGCCAGCTCAGCAGTAAACGGCGGGACAACTGAAGCTTTCTTT. The chain recombines TRBV18 with TRBJ1-1; TRBD1 might be the D (6 bases). Germline V lookup: CDR1 KGHSH, CDR2 LQKENI. V gave up 5 bases and J gave up 5 bases, with 18 bases separating them. This CDR3 has 15 residues.

The chain recombines TRBV20-1 with TRBJ2-7; D is ambiguous. Germline V gene data show CDR1 as DFQATT and CDR2 as SNEGSKA (reference sequence). The CDR3 loop spans 13 amino acids. Trimming shortened V by 3 bases and J by 6 bases, and 15 bases separated the two germline ends. The CDR3 loop reads CSASKGGTTEQYF. The CDR3 coding sequence is TGCAGTGCTAGTAAGGGCGGAACGACCGAGCAGTACTTC.

In this sample, this clonotype turned up a few times. The CDR3 nucleotides read TGTGCCAGCAGAAGATCTCTTTCGGGTACTGAAGCTTTCTTT. Translation: CASRRSLSGTEAFF. The chain uses TRBV5-5 and TRBJ1-1; D not resolved. Germline-derived CDR1 and CDR2 are SGHKS and YYEKEE (reference sequence). The CDR3 extends over 14 amino acids. V was clipped by 5 bases and J by 5 bases, with 16 bases between them.

The CDR3 DNA reads as TGCGCCAGCAGCCAAGTGGGGACCACCTACAAGGATGAGCAGTTCTTC. Translating it yields CASSQVGTTYKDEQFF. V usage is TRBV4-3 and J usage is TRBJ2-1; possibly TRBD1 or TRBD2 for D (5 bases each). The CDR3 is 16 amino acids. The V end lost 1 base, the J end lost 8 bases, and 18 bases lay between the germline ends. Germline V gene sequence: CDR1 LGHNA, CDR2 YSLEER.

This clonotype was seen ten or more times. The chain employs TRBV20-1 and TRBJ1-5; D call uncertain. This CDR3 spans 15 amino acids. The V gene's germline CDR1 is DFQATT and CDR2 SNEGSKA (reference sequence). V was cut by 4 bases and J by 3 bases, with 16 bases left in between. CDR3 in amino acids: CSANPPKGLNQPQHF. CDR3 DNA: TGCAGTGCTAACCCCCCCAAAGGTCTCAATCAGCCCCAGCATTTT.

The gene calls are TRBV10-3 and TRBJ2-2; D is possibly TRBD2 (7 bases). The CDR3 runs to 16 residues. CDR1 and CDR2 from the germline V gene are ENHRY and SYGVKD. V lost 8 bases and J 6 bases, leaving 22 bases between the germline ends. This CDR3 is CAIGSMRGGLAGELFF. CDR3 coding DNA: TGTGCCATCGGAAGTATGAGGGGGGGGTTGGCCGGGGAGCTGTTTTTT.

The chain has TRBV15 and TRBJ2-2; TRBD1 matches at 7 bases. The CDR3 consists of 16 residues. J gave up 2 bases and V 0 bases, and 3 bases lay outside the gene matches. Germline CDR1 and CDR2: LNHNV and YYDKDF (reference sequence). CDR3 DNA sequence: TGTGCCACCAGCAGAGAGACAGGGTCCAACACCGGGGAGCTGTTTTTT. Its protein product is CATSRETGSNTGELFF. Full variable domain (outside the CDR3, taken from reference TRBV15 and TRBJ2-2): DAMVIQNPRYQVTQFGKPVTLSCSQTLNHNVMYWYQQKSSQAPKLLFHYYDKDFNNEADTPDNFQSRRPNTSFCFLDIRSPGLGDTAMYLCATSRETGSNTGELFFGEGSRLTVL.

This clonotype has ten or more counts. This chain's CDR3 is CSANQGSDEKLFF. In DNA, the CDR3 is TGCAGTGCTAACCAGGGGTCTGACGAAAAACTGTTTTTT. The genes are TRBV20-1 and TRBJ1-4; D is possibly TRBD1 (6 bases). The germline V and J ends were trimmed by 4 bases and 8 bases, with 14 bases remaining between them. Germline loops: CDR1 DFQATT, CDR2 SNEGSKA (reference sequence). The CDR3 is made up of 13 amino acids.

This clonotype was seen a few times. CDR3 region: CASSRPQGRETQYF. CDR3 coding DNA: TGCGCCAGCAGCCGGCCCCAGGGGCGAGAGACCCAGTACTTC. J is TRBJ2-5 and V is TRBV4-1, with D perhaps TRBD1 (6 bases). V was shortened by 4 bases and J by 4 bases, with 13 bases between the two germline ends. The CDR3 consists of 14 residues. From germline, CDR1 is MGHRA and CDR2 YSYEKL.

This clonotype turned up a few times. This sequence joins TRBV12-3 or TRBV12-4 and TRBJ1-4, with D unresolved. V was cut by 5 bases and J by 1 base, with 5 bases left in between. The CDR3 spans 13 residues. The CDR3: CASSTRTNEKLFF. The CDR3 region has the DNA TGTGCCAGCAGTACAAGAACTAATGAAAAACTGTTTTTT.

This clonotype was detected only a few times. The rearrangement joins TRBV2 to TRBJ1-2; perhaps TRBD1 as D (5 bases). This CDR3 has 13 residues. The V end lost 4 bases, the J end lost 8 bases, and 14 bases lay between the germline ends. CDR1 and CDR2 from the germline V gene are SNHLY and FYNNEI. The CDR3 protein is CASSVGPLVGYTF. Here the CDR3 DNA reads TGTGCCAGCAGTGTGGGACCGCTAGTAGGCTACACCTTC. The variable domain in full, with the rest retrieved from reference TRBV2 and TRBJ1-2, is EPEVTQTPSHQVTQMGQEVILRCVPISNHLYFYWYRQILGQKVEFLVSFYNNEISEKSEIFDDQFSVERPDGSNFTLKIRSTKLEDSAMYFCASSVGPLVGYTFGSGTRLTVV.

This clonotype was observed a few times. The V gene is TRBV20-1, the J gene TRBJ2-3; 13 bases map to TRBD2. Germline V gene lookup returns CDR1 DFQATT and CDR2 SNEGSKA (reference sequence). The CDR3 loop spans 19 amino acids. V was clipped by 5 bases and J by 1 base; unmatched bases: 15. CDR3 sequence: CSASRGWTSGGRGTDTQYF. The DNA of the CDR3 is TGCAGTGCTTCAAGAGGTTGGACTAGCGGGGGCCGAGGCACAGATACGCAGTATTTT.

The chain carries TRBV24-1 and TRBJ2-1; 7 bases fit TRBD2. V lost 4 bases and J lost 0; bases outside the gene matches: 11. Germline-derived CDR1 and CDR2 are KGHDR and SFDVKD. The CDR3 sequence is 18 residues long. Here the CDR3 DNA reads TGTGCCACCAGTGACCCTCGGGGCGGGGGAAGCTCCTACAATGAGCAGTTCTTC. It is translated as CATSDPRGGGSSYNEQFF.

The CDR3 loop is CSAIITTVGTQYF. Here the CDR3 DNA reads TGCAGTGCTATTATCACGACGGTCGGGACCCAGTACTTC. This rearrangement joins TRBV20-1 to TRBJ2-5; D is ambiguous. V was cut by 4 bases and J by 7 bases, with 16 bases left in between. The germline V gene has CDR1 DFQATT and CDR2 SNEGSKA (reference sequence). The CDR3 extends over 13 amino acids.

The chain recombines TRBV20-1 with TRBJ1-5; 7 bases match TRBD1. Germline values: CDR1 DFQATT, CDR2 SNEGSKA (reference sequence). V shed 0 bases, J shed 9 bases, and the junction held 5 bases outside the gene matches. The CDR3 loop spans 13 amino acids. Written as DNA, the CDR3 is TGCAGTGCTAGAGATAACAGGGGCAGGCCCCAGCATTTT. It yields the protein CSARDNRGRPQHF.

This clonotype occurred a few times. V usage is TRBV28 and J usage is TRBJ2-1; D ambiguous. V dropped 4 bases and J dropped 6 bases, with 7 bases sitting between them. CDR1 and CDR2 (germline): MDHEN, SYDVKM. This CDR3 region has 12 residues. CDR3 amino acids: CASSSVLNEQFF. In DNA, the CDR3 is TGTGCCAGCAGTTCCGTCCTCAATGAGCAGTTCTTC. The full variable domain, completed using reference TRBV28 and TRBJ2-1, is DVKVTQSSRYLVKRTGEKVFLECVQDMDHENMFWYRQDPGLGLRLIYFSYDVKMKEKGDIPEGYSVSREKKERFSLILESASTNQTSMYLCASSSVLNEQFFGPGTRLTVL.

The table lists this clonotype with a few counts. The chain links TRBV20-1 to TRBJ2-5, with D possibly being TRBD1 (6 bases). The V gene lost 7 bases and the J gene lost 0 bases, with 12 bases spanning the gap. This CDR3 is built from 13 residues. Germline lookup yields CDR1 DFQATT and CDR2 SNEGSKA (reference sequence). CDR3 coding DNA: TGCAGTGTCGGGACAACTAACCAAGAGACCCAGTACTTC. The encoded protein is CSVGTTNQETQYF.

The table lists this clonotype with many counts. The CDR3 bases are TGCAGCGTCCTATACAGGGTTGGCTACGAGCAGTACTTC. Translated, it gives CSVLYRVGYEQYF. The rearrangement links TRBV29-1 to TRBJ2-7, with D perhaps TRBD1 (6 bases). The CDR3 spans 13 residues. The germline gives CDR1 SQVTM, CDR2 ANQGSEA. V lost 6 bases and J lost 3, with 15 bases in between.

This clonotype was seen only a few times. The chain joins TRBV20-1 to TRBJ2-7; D is perhaps TRBD1 (6 bases). V dropped 6 bases and J dropped 0 bases, with 15 bases sitting between them. The CDR3 is 14 amino acids. The germline CDR1 and CDR2 sequences are DFQATT and SNEGSKA (reference sequence). The CDR3 spells CSASRQAFSYEQYF. Here the CDR3 DNA reads TGCAGTGCAAGCAGACAGGCCTTCTCCTACGAGCAGTACTTC.

In this sample, this clonotype turned up a few times. This sequence joins TRBV29-1 and TRBJ2-5, with D perhaps given as TRBD1 or TRBD2 (6 bases each). CDR1 and CDR2 (germline): SQVTM, ANQGSEA. Trimming shortened V by 5 bases and J by 4 bases, and 14 bases separated the two germline ends. This CDR3 has 13 amino acids. CDR3 in DNA: TGCAGCGTTTCCCTAGGGGGGAGAGAGACCCAGTACTTC. Its translation: CSVSLGGRETQYF.